Below, 26 T cell receptor beta chains from the same sample are listed, as sequenced in a study of OX40 agonist ivuxolimab in advanced cancers. The data were produced by immunoSEQ multiplex PCR, yet TCRdb's version contains in-frame clones alone and is incomplete. This repertoire shows tens of thousands of clones, approximately 90% found once; its top ten account for 0.67%. The starting material was CD4+ or CD8+ T cells sorted from blood, obtained in a trial of the OX40 agonist ivuxolimab. The source is an adult with an advanced solid tumor such as melanoma, head and neck, liver or kidney cancer.

The V call is TRBV19, the J call TRBJ1-5, with D maybe TRBD1 (5 bases). The V end lost 8 bases, the J end lost 9 bases, and 20 bases lay between the germline ends. This CDR3 spans 14 amino acids. Germline values: CDR1 LNHDA, CDR2 SQIVND (reference sequence). CDR3 sequence (DNA): TGTGCCAGTCTACCCAGGGAGGGGATCGGGCCCCAGCATTTT. Translated, it gives CASLPREGIGPQHF. Using reference TRBV19 and TRBJ1-5 for the parts outside the CDR3, the full variable domain is DGGITQSPKYLFRKEGQNVTLSCEQNLNHDAMYWYRQDPGQGLRLIYYSQIVNDFQKGDIAEGYSVSREKKESFPLTVTSAQKNPTAFYLCASLPREGIGPQHFGDGTRLSIL.

The CDR3 is CASSLVGFGAFF. The CDR3 DNA follows: TGCGCCAGCAGCTTGGTTGGATTCGGGGCTTTCTTT. The J gene is TRBJ1-1, the V gene TRBV5-1, with D hard to call. V shed 0 bases and J shed 11 bases, with 11 bases lying between them. Germline CDR1 SGHRS, CDR2 YFSETQ. This CDR3 comprises 12 residues. The full variable domain, completed using reference TRBV5-1 and TRBJ1-1, is KAGVTQTPRYLIKTRGQQVTLSCSPISGHRSVSWYQQTPGQGLQFLFEYFSETQRNKGNFPGRFSGRQFSNSRSEMNVSTLELGDSALYLCASSLVGFGAFFGQGTRLTVV.

This chain links TRBV7-8 with TRBJ1-5; 7 nucleotides match TRBD1. J gave up 9 bases and V 1 base, and 6 bases lay outside the gene matches. Germline CDR1 and CDR2: SGHVS and FQNEAQ. The CDR3 runs to 14 residues. CDR3 sequence reads: CASSLGTGKLPQHF. The DNA for the CDR3 is TGTGCCAGCAGCTTAGGGACAGGCAAACTGCCCCAGCATTTT.

This rearrangement joins TRBV27 to TRBJ1-1; 7 bases line up with TRBD1. CDR1 is MNHEY, CDR2 SMNVEV, per germline (reference sequence). The V and J ends lost 7 bases and 1 base, in that order; junction bases with no gene match: 15. The CDR3 sequence is 17 residues long. CDR3 in amino acids: CASIRTVRGRGNTEAFF. The CDR3 nucleotides read TGTGCCAGCATCAGGACGGTTAGGGGGCGGGGGAACACTGAAGCTTTCTTT.

J is TRBJ2-1 and V is TRBV11-3; D is perhaps TRBD1 (6 bases). Trimming cost V 2 bases and J 0 bases, with 8 bases left between them. The CDR3 is 15 residues long. CDR1 and CDR2 (germline): SGHNT, YENEEA. The CDR3 protein is CASSLRGGSYNEQFF. In nucleotides, the CDR3 is TGTGCCAGCAGCTTACGAGGGGGCTCCTACAATGAGCAGTTCTTC.

This rearrangement joins TRBV18 to TRBJ2-2; possible D gene TRBD2, 6 bases. Germline values: CDR1 KGHSH, CDR2 LQKENI. V lost 2 bases to trimming and J lost 0 bases, with 13 bases between them. The CDR3 contains 17 residues. CDR3 bases: TGTGCCAGCTCACCAAAATCGGGCGGGACGAACACCGGGGAGCTGTTTTTT. Translating it yields CASSPKSGGTNTGELFF.

V usage is TRBV5-1 and J usage is TRBJ2-5; a possible D gene is TRBD2 (6 bases). Deletions cut 4 bases from V and 5 bases from J, with 9 bases between. The germline V gene encodes CDR1 SGHRS and CDR2 YFSETQ. The CDR3 sequence is 12 residues long. CDR3: CASSPAGETQYF. The DNA of the CDR3 is TGCGCCAGCAGCCCGGCGGGGGAGACCCAGTACTTC. Supplemented by reference TRBV5-1 and TRBJ2-5, the full variable domain reads KAGVTQTPRYLIKTRGQQVTLSCSPISGHRSVSWYQQTPGQGLQFLFEYFSETQRNKGNFPGRFSGRQFSNSRSEMNVSTLELGDSALYLCASSPAGETQYFGPGTRLLVL.

The V and J genes are TRBV6-5 and TRBJ2-2; D not resolved. Trimming took off 8 bases at V and 2 bases at J, with 12 bases between the two ends. Germline V gene data show CDR1 as MNHEY and CDR2 as SVGAGI. There are 14 residues in the CDR3. CDR3: CASRQWGNTGELFF. Written as DNA, the CDR3 is TGTGCCAGCCGCCAGTGGGGTAACACCGGGGAGCTGTTTTTT.

This clone occurred a few times. This rearrangement joins TRBV27 to TRBJ2-7, with D uncertain. Germline CDR1 MNHEY, CDR2 SMNVEV (reference sequence). Deletions cut 2 bases from V and 6 bases from J, with 14 bases between. This CDR3 has 14 amino acids. The CDR3 region is CASSLRSSLGEQYF. In DNA form, the CDR3 reads TGTGCCAGCAGTTTAAGATCATCCCTGGGCGAGCAGTACTTC.

The CDR3 sequence: CASSPLLSSSYNEQFF. DNA of the CDR3: TGCGCCAGCAGCCCCCTGCTGAGCAGCTCCTACAATGAGCAGTTCTTC. This chain joins TRBV5-1 and TRBJ2-1; D gene unclear. The CDR3 extends over 16 amino acids. Per the germline V gene, CDR1 is SGHRS and CDR2 is YFSETQ. The V end lost 4 bases, the J end lost 0 bases, and 14 bases lay between the germline ends.

V and J are TRBV9 and TRBJ2-5; 9 positions agree with TRBD2. The CDR3 loop spans 15 amino acids. CDR1 is SGDLS, CDR2 YYNGEE, per germline. After removal of 3 bases from V and 4 bases from J, the junction contained 7 bases not matched to a gene. As DNA, the CDR3 is TGTGCCAGCAGCGCCTCCTTACTAGCGGGAGAGACCCAGTACTTC. Translated: CASSASLLAGETQYF.

This chain uses TRBV19 with TRBJ1-1; D call uncertain. CDR3 length: 15 residues. Germline CDR1 and CDR2: LNHDA and SQIVND (reference sequence). Trimming stripped 6 bases from V and 0 bases from J, with 14 bases between. The CDR3 here is CASSWITGMNTEAFF. CDR3 bases: TGTGCCAGTAGCTGGATAACGGGCATGAACACTGAAGCTTTCTTT.

The chain is built from TRBV28 and TRBJ1-5; possibly TRBD1 for D (5 bases). The CDR3 sequence is 14 residues long. V was cut by 2 bases and J by 6 bases, with 11 bases left in between. CDR1 is MDHEN and CDR2 is SYDVKM in the germline V gene. For the CDR3, the DNA is TGTGCCAGCAGTTTAGGGGGGGTCGGTCAGCCCCAGCATTTT. Amino acid sequence: CASSLGGVGQPQHF.

The gene calls are TRBV28 and TRBJ2-7; D gene uncertain. Trimming took 4 bases from V and 4 from J, leaving 5 bases between them. Germline loops: CDR1 MDHEN, CDR2 SYDVKM. The CDR3 totals 11 residues. CDR3 nucleotide sequence: TGTGCCAGCAGTTCCCATTACGAGCAGTACTTC. Its translation is CASSSHYEQYF.

The J gene is TRBJ2-6, the V gene TRBV12-5, with D unclear. Trimming shortened V by 7 bases and J by 2 bases, and 6 bases separated the two germline ends. Germline CDR1 is LGHNT and CDR2 is FRNRAP. This CDR3 spans 13 amino acids. This CDR3 is CASAVAGANVLTF. CDR3 DNA: TGTGCTAGTGCCGTAGCTGGGGCCAACGTCCTGACTTTC.

A few counts support this clone. The chain is built from TRBV5-1 and TRBJ1-1; no definite D call. The CDR3 is 13 amino acids. Germline V gives CDR1 SGHRS, CDR2 YFSETQ. The V and J ends lost 0 bases and 1 base respectively, with 4 bases between them. This CDR3 reads CASSLEPNTEAFF. For the CDR3, the DNA is TGCGCCAGCAGCTTGGAGCCGAACACTGAAGCTTTCTTT.

This clone appeared a few times. The V gene is TRBV5-4, the J gene TRBJ2-3; D possibly matches TRBD1 or TRBD2 (5 bases each). Germline V gene lookup returns CDR1 SGHNT and CDR2 YYREEE (reference sequence). The CDR3 sequence is 14 residues long. V was cut by 4 bases and J by 1 base, with 10 bases left in between. The CDR3 nucleotides read TGTGCCAGCAGCGCCCGGGACCGCACAGATACGCAGTATTTT. Residues: CASSARDRTDTQYF.

The V and J genes are TRBV5-5 and TRBJ1-2; D unresolved. This CDR3 contains 14 residues. The V end was cut by 4 bases, the J end by 2 bases, with 12 bases between. CDR1 SGHKS and CDR2 YYEKEE come from the germline V gene (reference sequence). The DNA of the CDR3 is TGTGCCAGCAGCGAAACTCCGGAGAACTATGGCTACACCTTC. The encoded protein is CASSETPENYGYTF.

Written as DNA, the CDR3 is TGTGCCAGCAGTTCCGGGCAATACTCCTACAATGAGCAGTTCTTC. This codes for CASSSGQYSYNEQFF. The rearrangement uses TRBV27 and TRBJ2-1, with D hard to call. The CDR3 is made up of 15 amino acids. V dropped 4 bases and J dropped 0 bases, with 10 bases sitting between them. Germline CDR1 reads MNHEY; CDR2 reads SMNVEV (reference sequence).

CDR3 coding DNA: TGTGCCAGCAGCTTAGGCCCCGCGAACACCGGGGAGCTGTTTTTT. Translation gives CASSLGPANTGELFF. The chain couples TRBV7-3 to TRBJ2-2, with D uncertain. Trimming took 2 bases from V and 0 from J, leaving 7 bases between them. CDR1 is SGHTA, CDR2 FQGTGA, per germline. CDR3 length: 15 amino acids.

V gene TRBV7-9 combines with J gene TRBJ1-1; possible D gene TRBD1, 5 bases. V dropped 3 bases and J dropped 6 bases, with 11 bases sitting between them. CDR3 size: 13 residues. In germline, CDR1 is SEHNR, CDR2 FQNEAQ (reference sequence). CDR3 sequence reads: CASSFGGGAEAFF. In nucleotides, the CDR3 is TGTGCCAGCAGCTTCGGCGGAGGGGCTGAAGCTTTCTTT.

V gene TRBV6-5 combines with J gene TRBJ2-7, with D possibly matching TRBD1 (7 bases). This CDR3 has 14 residues. Looked up from germline, CDR1 is MNHEY and CDR2 is SVGAGI. V was clipped by 6 bases and J by 5 bases, with 17 bases between them. The CDR3 coding sequence is TGTGCCAGCAGCCGTCAGGGGGGTTTGAACGAGCAGTACTTC. Amino acids: CASSRQGGLNEQYF.

V is TRBV9 and J is TRBJ2-3; D remains ambiguous. Germline V gene sequence: CDR1 SGDLS, CDR2 YYNGEE. V was pared by 0 bases and J by 1 base, with 3 bases between. This CDR3 region has 13 residues. CDR3 nucleotide sequence: TGTGCCAGCAGCGTAGGAGGCACAGATACGCAGTATTTT. Protein sequence: CASSVGGTDTQYF.

This clone has more than one count but fewer than ten. CDR3 protein: CASSPPWAGGQETQYF. DNA of the CDR3: TGTGCCAGCAGCCCCCCATGGGCGGGAGGGCAAGAGACCCAGTACTTC. V usage is TRBV7-9 and J usage is TRBJ2-5, with TRBD2 matching 9 bases. CDR1 is SEHNR, CDR2 FQNEAQ, per germline (reference sequence). J gave up 2 bases and V 5 bases, and 9 bases lay outside the gene matches. The CDR3 is 16 residues long.

The chain links TRBV19 to TRBJ2-2; 8 nucleotides agree with TRBD2. Germline V lookup: CDR1 LNHDA, CDR2 SQIVND (reference sequence). This CDR3 contains 18 residues. V gave up 1 base and J gave up 1 base; unmatched junction bases: 8. CDR3 DNA sequence: TGTGCCAGTAGTATAGCCCCGAAACTAGCGGAGAACACCGGGGAGCTGTTTTTT. This gives the protein CASSIAPKLAENTGELFF.

V is TRBV10-3 and J is TRBJ2-1, with 7 bases lining up with TRBD2. J gave up 6 bases and V 2 bases, and 7 bases lay outside the gene matches. The germline V gene has CDR1 ENHRY and CDR2 SYGVKD. The CDR3 is 15 residues long. The CDR3 here is CAISERAGVSNEQFF. CDR3 bases: TGTGCCATCAGTGAGAGGGCGGGAGTGAGCAATGAGCAGTTCTTC.